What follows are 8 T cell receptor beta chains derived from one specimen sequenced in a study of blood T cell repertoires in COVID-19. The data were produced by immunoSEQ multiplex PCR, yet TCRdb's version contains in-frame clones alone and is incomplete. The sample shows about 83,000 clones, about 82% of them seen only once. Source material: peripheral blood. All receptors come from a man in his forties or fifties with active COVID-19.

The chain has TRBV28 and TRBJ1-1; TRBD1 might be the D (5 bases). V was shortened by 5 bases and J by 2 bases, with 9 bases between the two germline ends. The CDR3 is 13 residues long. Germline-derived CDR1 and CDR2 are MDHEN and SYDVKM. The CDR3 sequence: CASSVDTNTEAFF. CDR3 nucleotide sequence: TGTGCCAGCAGTGTGGACACAAACACTGAAGCTTTCTTT.

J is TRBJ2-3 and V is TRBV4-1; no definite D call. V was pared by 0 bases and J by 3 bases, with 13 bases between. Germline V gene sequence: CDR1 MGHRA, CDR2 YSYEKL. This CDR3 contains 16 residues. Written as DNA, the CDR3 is TGCGCCAGCAGCCAAGAATTCGGAGTTCGGACAGATACGCAGTATTTT. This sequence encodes CASSQEFGVRTDTQYF.

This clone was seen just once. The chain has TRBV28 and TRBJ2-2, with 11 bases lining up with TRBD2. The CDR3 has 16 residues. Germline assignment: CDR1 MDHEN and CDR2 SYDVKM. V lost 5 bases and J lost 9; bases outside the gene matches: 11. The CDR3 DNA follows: TGTGCCAGCAGTCCCGCTCTAGCGGGAGGATTAAGGGAGCTGTTTTTT. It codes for CASSPALAGGLRELFF.

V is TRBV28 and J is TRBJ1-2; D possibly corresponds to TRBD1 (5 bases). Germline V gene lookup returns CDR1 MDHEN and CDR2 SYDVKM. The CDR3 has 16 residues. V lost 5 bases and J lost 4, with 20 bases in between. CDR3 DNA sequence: TGTGCCAGCAGTCGTCCCACCCCTGGGGGAGGCTATGGCTACACCTTC. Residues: CASSRPTPGGGYGYTF.

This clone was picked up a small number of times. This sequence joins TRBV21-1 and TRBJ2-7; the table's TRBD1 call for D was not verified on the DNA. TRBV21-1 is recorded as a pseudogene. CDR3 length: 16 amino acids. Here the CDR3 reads CASSKESRGWTYEQYF. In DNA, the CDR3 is TGTGCCAGCAGCAAAGAGTCCAGGGGGTGGACTTACGAGCAGTACTTC.

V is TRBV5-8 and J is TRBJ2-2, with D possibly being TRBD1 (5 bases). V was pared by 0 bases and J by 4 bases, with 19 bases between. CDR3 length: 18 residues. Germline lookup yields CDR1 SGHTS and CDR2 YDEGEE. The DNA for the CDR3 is TGTGCCAGCAGCTTGGACGAGCCGTGGCGGACACCCACCGGGGAGCTGTTTTTT. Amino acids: CASSLDEPWRTPTGELFF.

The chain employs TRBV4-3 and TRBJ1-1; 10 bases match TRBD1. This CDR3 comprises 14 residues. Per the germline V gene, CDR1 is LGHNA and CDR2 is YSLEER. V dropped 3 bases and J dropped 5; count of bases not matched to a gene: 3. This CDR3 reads CASSQDRGGTEAFF. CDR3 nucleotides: TGCGCCAGCAGCCAGGACAGGGGGGGGACTGAAGCTTTCTTT.

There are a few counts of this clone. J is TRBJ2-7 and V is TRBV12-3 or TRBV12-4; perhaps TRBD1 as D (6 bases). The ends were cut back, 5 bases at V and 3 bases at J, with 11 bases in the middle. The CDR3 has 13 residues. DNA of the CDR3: TGTGCCAGCAGTCCGGACAGAAACTACGAGCAGTACTTC. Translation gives CASSPDRNYEQYF.